This entry describes one TCR beta chain. No antigen is known for it. The source of the sample is a study of cytomegalovirus exposure and HLA in healthy donors. Study-wide context: HLA-typed donors were the source of about 85 million unique TCRs, which an early data release held.

Likely unrecorded immune exposures existed in these nominally healthy donors. V was cut by 3 bases and J by 3 bases, with 15 bases left in between. Per germline, CDR1 SGHTA and CDR2 FQGTGA. The CDR3 totals 15 residues. Study-level results: Several V segments, TRBV6-2 and TRBV6-3 among them, could not be told apart and were dropped.

PCR primers comprised 60 Vbeta and 13 Jbeta primers. The data were produced by immunoSEQ multiplex PCR, yet TCRdb's version contains in-frame clones alone and is incomplete. The table records about 200,000 clones, roughly 80% of them present only once. The sequence was collected from a man aged 40-49 years in good health and CMV-seropositive. The chain carries TRBV7-3 and TRBJ2-7, with D possibly being TRBD2 (6 bases). The sample consisted of PBMCs. The CDR3: CASSFGTGVGYEQYF. CDR3 coding DNA: TGTGCCAGCAGCTTTGGTACGGGAGTAGGCTACGAGCAGTACTTC.